This TCR beta chain comes out of a study of blood T cell repertoires in COVID-19. Study context: The study drew acute and convalescent COVID-19 samples from the United States, Italy and Spain. In each case, the material was cDNA or gDNA derived from T cells, B-cell-depleted T cells, or PBMCs.

TCRdb's table, derived via immunoSEQ multiplex PCR, lists solely in-frame clones and lacks some. The sample lists 200,000 to 250,000 clones, 80% to 90% occurring once. Trimming stripped 5 bases from V and 7 bases from J, with 13 bases between. The CDR3 runs 13 residues. The material sequenced was peripheral blood. The source is a man in his thirties or forties with active or convalescent COVID-19. J is TRBJ2-3 and V is TRBV12-3 or TRBV12-4, with a possible D match to TRBD1 (6 bases). This CDR3 is CASSTVQGNTQYF. The DNA of the CDR3 is TGTGCCAGCAGTACCGTACAGGGTAATACGCAGTATTTT.